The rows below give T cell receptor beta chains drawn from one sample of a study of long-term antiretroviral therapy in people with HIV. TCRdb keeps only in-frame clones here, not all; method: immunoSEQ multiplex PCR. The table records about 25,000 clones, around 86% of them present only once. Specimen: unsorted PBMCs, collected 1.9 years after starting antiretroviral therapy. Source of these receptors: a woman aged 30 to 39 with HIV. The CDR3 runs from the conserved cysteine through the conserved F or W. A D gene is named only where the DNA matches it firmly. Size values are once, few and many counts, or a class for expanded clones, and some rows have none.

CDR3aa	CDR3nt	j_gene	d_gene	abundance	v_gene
CASSYWDRVDTEAFF	TGTGCCAGCAGCTACTGGGACAGGGTAGACACTGAAGCTTTCTTT	TRBJ1-1	TRBD1	NA	TRBV5-6
CATSIRSRDSNSYEQYF	TGTGCCACCAGCATTCGGTCCCGGGACAGTAACTCCTACGAGCAGTACTTC	TRBJ2-7	TRBD1	once	TRBV15
CASSTGGGIWVYEQYF	TGTGCCAGCAGCACCGGTGGCGGGATCTGGGTGTACGAGCAGTACTTC	TRBJ2-7	NA	once	TRBV5-8
CASRPMTGIYGYTF	TGTGCCAGCAGACCCATGACAGGGATCTATGGCTACACCTTC	TRBJ1-2	TRBD1	NA	TRBV27
CASSLDLLGTGDTNTEAFF	TGTGCCAGCAGCTTAGATCTATTAGGGACAGGGGATACGAACACTGAAGCTTTCTTT	TRBJ1-1	TRBD1	NA	TRBV11-2
CASRVRMYNEQFF	TGTGCCAGCAGGGTTAGGATGTACAATGAGCAGTTCTTC	TRBJ2-1	NA	NA	TRBV2
CASSSFFQSEAFF	TGTGCCAGTAGTAGTTTCTTTCAATCTGAAGCTTTCTTT	TRBJ1-1	NA	NA	TRBV19
CASSYQGYQPQHF	TGTGCCAGCAGTTACCAGGGCTATCAGCCCCAGCATTTT	TRBJ1-5	NA	NA	TRBV6-6
CASSSEGSVYNEQFF	TGTGCCAGCTCCAGTGAGGGTTCGGTCTACAATGAGCAGTTCTTC	TRBJ2-1	NA	NA	TRBV27
CAWSVFRRGVTDTQYF	TGTGCCTGGAGTGTCTTTCGGCGGGGGGTCACAGATACGCAGTATTTT	TRBJ2-3	TRBD2	NA	TRBV30
CASSPGGTEAFF	TGTGCCAGCAGTCCAGGGGGTACTGAAGCTTTCTTT	TRBJ1-1	TRBD1	once	TRBV7-9
CASSITGPPPEAFF	TGTGCCAGTAGTATAACGGGACCCCCCCCTGAAGCTTTCTTT	TRBJ1-1	NA	NA	TRBV19
CASTGRSSYEQYF	TGTGCCAGCACTGGCAGGAGCTCCTACGAGCAGTACTTC	TRBJ2-7	NA	NA	TRBV13
CASSLGTGTDTQYF	TGCGCCAGCAGCTTGGGGACAGGCACAGATACGCAGTATTTT	TRBJ2-3	NA	NA	TRBV5-1
CASSLGSAGGLQYF	TGTGCCAGCAGCTTGGGATCAGCGGGGGGGCTTCAGTACTTC	TRBJ2-4	TRBD2	NA	TRBV7-2
CASSLDLGDYGYTF	TGTGCCAGCAGCTTGGATCTGGGGGACTATGGCTACACCTTC	TRBJ1-2	NA	few	TRBV5-4
CASSPGTGIGYTF	TGCGCCAGCAGCCCCGGGACAGGGATCGGCTACACCTTC	TRBJ1-2	TRBD1	NA	TRBV5-1
CASSSNTGIYNQPQHF	TGTGCCAGCAGCTCGAACACAGGGATCTACAATCAGCCCCAGCATTTT	TRBJ1-5	NA	few	TRBV5-8
CAISGYTNTEAFF	TGTGCCATCAGTGGTTACACGAACACTGAAGCTTTCTTT	TRBJ1-1	NA	few	TRBV10-3
CASRRAGRADTEAFF	TGTGCCAGTAGACGGGCGGGAAGGGCTGACACTGAAGCTTTCTTT	TRBJ1-1	NA	NA	TRBV19
CASRGESGYTF	TGTGCCAGCAGAGGGGAAAGTGGCTACACCTTC	TRBJ1-2	NA	NA	TRBV2
CASKLGGVEETQYF	TGTGCCAGCAAGTTAGGGGGCGTGGAGGAGACCCAGTACTTC	TRBJ2-5	TRBD1	NA	TRBV6-1
CASSFGQTYEQYF	TGTGCCAGCAGTTTCGGACAGACCTACGAGCAGTACTTC	TRBJ2-7	NA	NA	TRBV27
CASSWGPDFSGNGYTF	TGTGCCAGCAGCTGGGGCCCGGACTTCTCGGGAAATGGCTACACCTTC	TRBJ1-2	NA	once	TRBV5-6
CASRSGGEDTQYF	TGTGCCAGTAGGTCAGGGGGCGAAGATACGCAGTATTTT	TRBJ2-3	TRBD1	NA	TRBV19
CASSWDNEQFF	TGTGCCAGCAGCTGGGACAATGAGCAGTTCTTC	TRBJ2-1	NA	once	TRBV5-6
CASSPGQRSTDTQYF	TGTGCCAGCTCACCGGGACAGCGAAGCACAGATACGCAGTATTTT	TRBJ2-3	TRBD1	NA	TRBV18
CASSELRGEAEAFF	TGTGCCAGCAGTGAATTGAGGGGTGAGGCTGAAGCTTTCTTT	TRBJ1-1	NA	NA	TRBV6-1
CASSQDQGPGELFF	TGTGCCAGCAGCCAGGATCAGGGACCCGGGGAGCTGTTTTTT	TRBJ2-2	NA	NA	TRBV2
CASSRGLSYEQYF	TGTGCCAGTTCTAGGGGTCTCTCCTACGAGCAGTACTTC	TRBJ2-7	NA	NA	TRBV2
CAISSLTFGDTQYF	TGTGCCATCTCCAGCTTAACTTTTGGAGATACGCAGTATTTT	TRBJ2-3	NA	NA	TRBV10-3
CASSVEVTGGQYF	TGTGCCAGCAGCGTAGAAGTCACCGGGGGGCAGTACTTC	TRBJ2-7	NA	NA	TRBV9
CASTKQDTSSYGYTF	TGTGCCAGCACCAAACAAGACACCTCAAGTTATGGCTACACCTTC	TRBJ1-2	NA	NA	TRBV6-6
CASSGQHNEQFF	TGCGCCAGCAGCGGGCAACACAATGAGCAGTTCTTC	TRBJ2-1	NA	NA	TRBV4-1
CASSPTDASWQGNEKLFF	TGTGCCAGCAGCCCAACCGATGCATCGTGGCAGGGTAATGAAAAACTGTTTTTT	TRBJ1-4	NA	once	TRBV4-2
CASSPGTGSGYSPLHF	TGTGCCAGCAGTCCCGGGACAGGGAGCGGGTATTCACCCCTCCACTTT	TRBJ1-6	TRBD1	NA	TRBV27
CASSEPGGEGNQPQHF	TGTGCCAGCAGTGAACCCGGCGGAGAGGGCAATCAGCCCCAGCATTTT	TRBJ1-5	NA	NA	TRBV6-1
CASTPDSNQPQHF	TGTGCCAGCACCCCAGATAGCAATCAGCCCCAGCATTTT	TRBJ1-5	NA	few	TRBV21-1
CASSIGSGQPYGYTF	TGTGCCAGTAGTATTGGGTCCGGACAGCCCTATGGCTACACCTTC	TRBJ1-2	NA	NA	TRBV19
CASSYPGKGGYTF	TGTGCCAGCAGTTACCCAGGGAAAGGAGGCTACACCTTC	TRBJ1-2	NA	NA	TRBV6-6
CASSRTTLETQYF	TGTGCCAGTAGTCGAACTACCCTCGAGACCCAGTACTTC	TRBJ2-5	NA	NA	TRBV19
CASSEAGLLYNYGYTF	TGTGCCAGCAGTGAAGCGGGTCTTCTATATAACTATGGCTACACCTTC	TRBJ1-2	NA	once	TRBV6-1
CASSYRGQGKTQYF	TGTGCCAGCAGTTACCGAGGACAGGGAAAGACCCAGTACTTC	TRBJ2-5	TRBD1	NA	TRBV6-6
CASKPNTGELFF	TGCGCCAGCAAGCCGAACACCGGGGAGCTGTTTTTT	TRBJ2-2	NA	NA	TRBV5-1
CASSGSSWGLLETQYF	TGTGCCAGCAGCGGAAGCTCGTGGGGACTATTGGAGACCCAGTACTTC	TRBJ2-5	TRBD2	NA	TRBV9
CASSFLGNLDTQYF	TGCGCCAGCAGCTTTCTGGGGAATCTTGATACGCAGTATTTT	TRBJ2-3	NA	NA	TRBV5-1
CASSRGRQMNTEAFF	TGTGCCAGCAGCAGGGGGCGACAGATGAACACTGAAGCTTTCTTT	TRBJ1-1	NA	once	TRBV21-1
CASSLFPTGPLSTDTQYF	TGTGCCAGCAGCCTATTCCCTACAGGCCCCCTAAGCACAGATACGCAGTATTTT	TRBJ2-3	NA	NA	TRBV14
CASSPRTRSGADTQYF	TGTGCCAGCAGCCCGCGGACTCGTAGTGGGGCAGATACGCAGTATTTT	TRBJ2-3	NA	once	TRBV7-9
CASSPGRGGTYEQYF	TGTGCCAGCAGCCCTGGACGGGGGGGCACCTACGAGCAGTACTTC	TRBJ2-7	TRBD2	NA	TRBV7-7
CASSQQTTGTDPRTDTQYF	TGTGCCAGCAGCCAACAAACAACCGGGACTGACCCTCGCACAGATACGCAGTATTTT	TRBJ2-3	NA	NA	TRBV4-2